This is a list of T cell receptor beta chains from one sample in a study of human T cells and chemical hapten exposure. TCRdb passed the RACE reads through MiXCR, listing each CDR3 protein once. The sample lists roughly 71,000 distinct CDR3 sequences, around 6.3% seen once, with 3% to 3.5% in the top ten. Source material: whole blood. These receptors were taken from a female donor in good health. Some clones in this sample may be carry-over from other donors' samples. Both conserved end residues are part of each CDR3. D genes are given only for firm matches. Part of the rows lack a size; the others show once, few, many or a class for expanded clones.

v_gene: TRBV7-3
abundance: many
j_gene: TRBJ2-6
d_gene: NA
CDR3nt: TGTGCCAGCAGCCTAGGTGGGGGGGCCAACGTCCTGACTTTC
CDR3aa: CASSLGGGANVLTF

v_gene: TRBV6-5
abundance: many
j_gene: TRBJ2-6
d_gene: TRBD1
CDR3nt: TGTGCCAGCAGTGGGGACAGGGGGCAGGGGGCCAACGTCCTGACTTTC
CDR3aa: CASSGDRGQGANVLTF

v_gene: TRBV7-6
abundance: many
j_gene: TRBJ2-7
d_gene: NA
CDR3nt: TGTGCCAGCAGCCCCTTGGGTAGGACCCTGGGGGAGCAGTACTTC
CDR3aa: CASSPLGRTLGEQYF

v_gene: TRBV21-1
abundance: many
j_gene: TRBJ1-1
d_gene: NA
CDR3nt: TGTGCCAGCAGCATAGGGGGCACTGAAGCTTTCTTT
CDR3aa: CASSIGGTEAFF

v_gene: TRBV28
abundance: few
j_gene: TRBJ1-6
d_gene: NA
CDR3nt: TGTGCCAGCAGCCCAGGGAGGCTTGATAATTCACCCCTCCACTTT
CDR3aa: CASSPGRLDNSPLHF

v_gene: TRBV7-8
abundance: many
j_gene: TRBJ1-1
d_gene: TRBD1
CDR3nt: TGTGCCAGCAGCTCTCCGGGACAGATGAACACTGAAGCTTTCTTT
CDR3aa: CASSSPGQMNTEAFF

v_gene: TRBV11-1
abundance: NA
j_gene: TRBJ1-1
d_gene: TRBD1
CDR3nt: TGTGCCAGCAGCTTATTATCGGGACAGATGACTGAAGCTTTCTTT
CDR3aa: CASSLLSGQMTEAFF

v_gene: TRBV7-9
abundance: many
j_gene: TRBJ2-5
d_gene: NA
CDR3nt: TGTGCCAGCAGCTTAGCTACGGGTAGCGAAGAGACCCAGTACTTC
CDR3aa: CASSLATGSEETQYF

v_gene: TRBV4-2
abundance: NA
j_gene: TRBJ2-7
d_gene: NA
CDR3nt: TGTGCCAGCAGCCCCCGGGGGGCGGGAGCCTACGAGCAGTACTTC
CDR3aa: CASSPRGAGAYEQYF

v_gene: TRBV18
abundance: NA
j_gene: TRBJ1-5
d_gene: TRBD1
CDR3nt: TGTGCCAGCTCACCGGGGACAGGGGGCCTGCAGCCCCAGCATTTT
CDR3aa: CASSPGTGGLQPQHF

v_gene: TRBV29-1
abundance: NA
j_gene: TRBJ2-1
d_gene: TRBD2
CDR3nt: TGCAGCGTTGTACTAGCGGGAGAGGGAGGTGAGCAGTTCTTC
CDR3aa: CSVVLAGEGGEQFF

v_gene: TRBV27
abundance: many
j_gene: TRBJ2-7
d_gene: NA
CDR3nt: TGTGCCAGCAGTTTATCGGCCGTAACCTACGAGCAGTACTTC
CDR3aa: CASSLSAVTYEQYF

v_gene: TRBV7-9
abundance: many
j_gene: TRBJ2-1
d_gene: TRBD2
CDR3nt: TGTGCCAGCAGCTTAGTGGATAGGACTAGCGGTTACAATGAGCAGTTCTTC
CDR3aa: CASSLVDRTSGYNEQFF

v_gene: TRBV20-1
abundance: NA
j_gene: TRBJ1-5
d_gene: NA
CDR3nt: TGCAGTGCTAGAGGGGGAAATAGCAATCAGCCCCAGCATTTT
CDR3aa: CSARGGNSNQPQHF

v_gene: TRBV19
abundance: many
j_gene: TRBJ1-5
d_gene: NA
CDR3nt: TGTGCCAGTTGCAGCCAGCTTAGCAATCAGCCCCAGCATTTT
CDR3aa: CASCSQLSNQPQHF

v_gene: TRBV20-1
abundance: few
j_gene: TRBJ2-1
d_gene: NA
CDR3nt: TGCAGTCCTGCGCAATCCTCCTACAATGAGCAGTTCTTC
CDR3aa: CSPAQSSYNEQFF

v_gene: TRBV28
abundance: many
j_gene: TRBJ1-1
d_gene: NA
CDR3nt: TGTGCCACAGGGACTTTGGGCACTGAAGCTTTCTTT
CDR3aa: CATGTLGTEAFF

v_gene: TRBV7-2
abundance: many
j_gene: TRBJ2-7
d_gene: NA
CDR3nt: TGTGCCAGCAGTCTTATATCCGTGGACGAGCAGTACTTC
CDR3aa: CASSLISVDEQYF

v_gene: TRBV2
abundance: NA
j_gene: TRBJ1-5
d_gene: NA
CDR3nt: TGTGCCAGCACGAGATCCTACGGTCTTTATAGCAATCAGCCCCAGCATTTT
CDR3aa: CASTRSYGLYSNQPQHF

v_gene: TRBV5-5
abundance: few
j_gene: TRBJ2-1
d_gene: NA
CDR3nt: TGTGCCAGCAGCTTTTTACAGCTCGGGACTGGTCCCTACAATGAGCAGTTCTTC
CDR3aa: CASSFLQLGTGPYNEQFF

v_gene: TRBV28
abundance: NA
j_gene: TRBJ1-3
d_gene: NA
CDR3nt: TGTGCCAGCGGGAAAGGGGGGGATGGAAACACCATATATTTT
CDR3aa: CASGKGGDGNTIYF

v_gene: TRBV2
abundance: few
j_gene: TRBJ2-1
d_gene: TRBD2
CDR3nt: TGTGCCATACCGGGAGGACTAGCGGACAATGAGCAGTTCTTC
CDR3aa: CAIPGGLADNEQFF

v_gene: TRBV7-6
abundance: NA
j_gene: TRBJ2-3
d_gene: TRBD1
CDR3nt: TGTGCCAGCAGCCCTAGACAGGGGCAGACAGATACGCAGTATTTT
CDR3aa: CASSPRQGQTDTQYF

v_gene: TRBV27
abundance: few
j_gene: TRBJ1-2
d_gene: NA
CDR3nt: TGTGCCAGCAGTCCAGGACAGTACTATGGCTACACCTTC
CDR3aa: CASSPGQYYGYTF

v_gene: TRBV28
abundance: many
j_gene: TRBJ2-3
d_gene: TRBD2
CDR3nt: TGTGCCAGCAGGGGACTAGCGCCAGATACGCAGTATTTT
CDR3aa: CASRGLAPDTQYF

v_gene: TRBV2
abundance: NA
j_gene: TRBJ1-6
d_gene: NA
CDR3nt: TGTGCCAGCCGGCCAGTTAATTCACCCCTCCACTTT
CDR3aa: CASRPVNSPLHF

v_gene: TRBV6-1
abundance: few
j_gene: TRBJ1-6
d_gene: NA
CDR3nt: TGTGCCAGCAGTGGGACAGAACGGTTCTCACCCCTCCACTTT
CDR3aa: CASSGTERFSPLHF

v_gene: TRBV7-2
abundance: many
j_gene: TRBJ1-4
d_gene: NA
CDR3nt: TGTGCCAGCAGCTTAGCGCAGGGAGGTGGTAATGAAAAACTGTTTTTT
CDR3aa: CASSLAQGGGNEKLFF

v_gene: TRBV9
abundance: many
j_gene: TRBJ2-7
d_gene: TRBD1
CDR3nt: TGTGCCAGCAGCGCCGCCGGGACAGGGCTTAGCCACGAGCAGTACTTC
CDR3aa: CASSAAGTGLSHEQYF

v_gene: TRBV20-1
abundance: many
j_gene: TRBJ2-4
d_gene: NA
CDR3nt: TGCAGTGCTAGACCAGGGAATGTAGCCAAAAACATTCAGTACTTC
CDR3aa: CSARPGNVAKNIQYF

v_gene: TRBV20-1
abundance: many
j_gene: TRBJ1-3
d_gene: TRBD1
CDR3nt: TGCAGTGCTAGAGACCCCGACAGGGTTGGAAACACCATATATTTT
CDR3aa: CSARDPDRVGNTIYF

v_gene: TRBV19
abundance: NA
j_gene: TRBJ2-6
d_gene: NA
CDR3nt: TGTGCCAGTAGTATGGAGGAAGCTGGGGCCAACGTCCTGACTTTC
CDR3aa: CASSMEEAGANVLTF

v_gene: TRBV5-1
abundance: many
j_gene: TRBJ1-5
d_gene: TRBD1
CDR3nt: TGCGCCAGCAGCTGGGGGACAGGGGAACTCAATCAGCCCCAGCATTTT
CDR3aa: CASSWGTGELNQPQHF

v_gene: TRBV7-2
abundance: many
j_gene: TRBJ2-3
d_gene: NA
CDR3nt: TGTGCCAGCAGCTTAGTGGTGGCGGACACAGATACGCAGTATTTT
CDR3aa: CASSLVVADTDTQYF

v_gene: TRBV6-2/TRBV6-3
abundance: many
j_gene: TRBJ2-7
d_gene: NA
CDR3nt: TGTGCCAGCAGTTACTCGACGGGACCCACCTACGAGCAGTACTTC
CDR3aa: CASSYSTGPTYEQYF

v_gene: TRBV7-9
abundance: few
j_gene: TRBJ2-1
d_gene: TRBD1
CDR3nt: TGTGCCAGCGGCCAGTCAGGGGGATATGAGCAGTTCTTC
CDR3aa: CASGQSGGYEQFF

v_gene: TRBV28
abundance: few
j_gene: TRBJ2-2
d_gene: TRBD2
CDR3nt: TGTGCCAGCAGCTCCAGACTAGCGGAGTTCACCGGGGAGCTGTTTTTT
CDR3aa: CASSSRLAEFTGELFF

v_gene: TRBV20-1
abundance: NA
j_gene: TRBJ2-7
d_gene: TRBD2
CDR3nt: TGCAGTGCTCACTTAGCGGGACACGAGCAGTACTTC
CDR3aa: CSAHLAGHEQYF

v_gene: TRBV28
abundance: many
j_gene: TRBJ2-7
d_gene: NA
CDR3nt: TGTGCCAGCAGTTCCCCCTACGAGCAGTACTTC
CDR3aa: CASSSPYEQYF

v_gene: TRBV25-1
abundance: NA
j_gene: TRBJ2-7
d_gene: NA
CDR3nt: TGTGCCAGCAGTGAACCGGCAGAACCCTACGAGCAGTACTTC
CDR3aa: CASSEPAEPYEQYF

v_gene: TRBV28
abundance: NA
j_gene: TRBJ2-1
d_gene: TRBD1
CDR3nt: TGTGCCAGCAGTTTGGAGACAGGGAACTACAATGAGCAGTTCTTC
CDR3aa: CASSLETGNYNEQFF

v_gene: TRBV29-1
abundance: few
j_gene: TRBJ2-3
d_gene: NA
CDR3nt: TGCAGCGTTGAACGAGCGGGCACAGATACGCAGTATTTT
CDR3aa: CSVERAGTDTQYF

v_gene: TRBV4-2
abundance: many
j_gene: TRBJ2-6
d_gene: TRBD1
CDR3nt: TGTGCCAGCAGCCAAGGGTCTTGGGGACAGGGAGGCTCTGGGGCCAACGTCCTGACTTTC
CDR3aa: CASSQGSWGQGGSGANVLTF

v_gene: TRBV5-1
abundance: many
j_gene: TRBJ1-1
d_gene: TRBD1
CDR3nt: TGCGCCAGCAGCTCAGGGGGGACTGAAGCTTTCTTT
CDR3aa: CASSSGGTEAFF

v_gene: TRBV2
abundance: NA
j_gene: TRBJ1-6
d_gene: NA
CDR3nt: TGTGCCAGCAGTGACAATCGAAATTCACCCCTCCACTTT
CDR3aa: CASSDNRNSPLHF

v_gene: TRBV20-1
abundance: many
j_gene: TRBJ1-2
d_gene: NA
CDR3nt: TGCAGTGCTAGGATAGGCAGGGACTATGGCTACACCTTC
CDR3aa: CSARIGRDYGYTF

v_gene: TRBV27
abundance: few
j_gene: TRBJ1-1
d_gene: NA
CDR3nt: TGTGCCAGCAGTTTATTGGGGGGAGGGACTGAAGCTTTCTTT
CDR3aa: CASSLLGGGTEAFF

v_gene: TRBV20-1
abundance: few
j_gene: TRBJ2-7
d_gene: NA
CDR3nt: TGCAGTGCCTCCGAGACAGGACAGTACGAGCAGTACTTC
CDR3aa: CSASETGQYEQYF

v_gene: TRBV11-1
abundance: NA
j_gene: TRBJ2-3
d_gene: NA
CDR3nt: TGTGCCAGCAGCCCAGGGACTGAGACTAGCACAGATACGCAGTATTTT
CDR3aa: CASSPGTETSTDTQYF

v_gene: TRBV29-1
abundance: many
j_gene: TRBJ1-4
d_gene: NA
CDR3nt: TGCAGCGGGGGGGCCATGGGGGAAAAACTGTTTTTT
CDR3aa: CSGGAMGEKLFF

v_gene: TRBV6-2/TRBV6-3
abundance: NA
j_gene: TRBJ2-7
d_gene: NA
CDR3nt: TGTGCCAGCAGGGATAGGTCCGGCGGCAGACAGTACTTC
CDR3aa: CASRDRSGGRQYF

v_gene: TRBV7-2
abundance: NA
j_gene: TRBJ2-7
d_gene: NA
CDR3nt: TGTGCCAGCAGCTTCGGCGTACTTAGTGGTTCCGAGCAGTACTTC
CDR3aa: CASSFGVLSGSEQYF

v_gene: TRBV6-2/TRBV6-3
abundance: NA
j_gene: TRBJ1-5
d_gene: TRBD1
CDR3nt: TGTGCCAGCAGTTACGACAGGGGCCAGCCCCAGCATTTT
CDR3aa: CASSYDRGQPQHF

v_gene: TRBV30
abundance: many
j_gene: TRBJ2-6
d_gene: NA
CDR3nt: TGTGCCTGGCATAATACTGGGGCCAACGTCCTGACTTTC
CDR3aa: CAWHNTGANVLTF

v_gene: TRBV29-1
abundance: few
j_gene: TRBJ2-3
d_gene: TRBD1
CDR3nt: TGCAGAGTCAGACAGGGGGATACGCAGTATTTT
CDR3aa: CRVRQGDTQYF